These 11 T cell receptor beta chains originate from one sample sequenced in a study of blood T cell repertoires in COVID-19. Sequenced by immunoSEQ multiplex PCR; TCRdb stores in-frame clones only, minus some. The table has under 140,000 clones, about 80% seen once. Sequenced material: peripheral blood. These receptors were obtained from a woman older than 75 with active or convalescent COVID-19.

This chain links TRBV18 with TRBJ2-3; D might be TRBD2 (6 bases). Per the germline V gene, CDR1 is KGHSH and CDR2 is LQKENI. Trimming shortened V by 1 base and J by 5 bases, and 13 bases separated the two germline ends. The CDR3 extends over 15 amino acids. The CDR3 here is CASSPRRGREDTQYF. For the CDR3, the DNA is TGTGCCAGCTCACCACGGCGGGGCCGGGAAGATACGCAGTATTTT.

The chain joins TRBV30 to TRBJ2-3; TRBD2 matches at 9 bases. With V trimmed by 4 bases and J by 3 bases, 5 bases remained unmatched. Germline loops: CDR1 GTSNPN, CDR2 SVGIG (reference sequence). CDR3 length: 14 amino acids. CDR3: CAWTSGTSTDTQYF. DNA for the CDR3: TGTGCCTGGACTAGCGGGACTTCTACAGATACGCAGTATTTT.

The chain links TRBV6-1 to TRBJ2-7, with TRBD1 identical over 7 bases. Trimming took 0 bases from V and 2 from J; bases not matched to a gene: 7. The germline CDR1 and CDR2 sequences are MNHNS and SASEGT. This CDR3 is built from 16 residues. CDR3 bases: TGTGCCAGCAGTGAAGCGGGGACAGTCCCTACCTACGAGCAGTACTTC. Encoded protein: CASSEAGTVPTYEQYF.

This clone occurred a few times. The rearrangement joins TRBV28 to TRBJ1-6; D might be TRBD1 (5 bases). Trimming pared 5 bases from V and 7 bases from J, leaving 15 bases between. Germline loops: CDR1 MDHEN, CDR2 SYDVKM. The CDR3 runs 15 residues. CDR3 DNA sequence: TGTGCCAGCAGTCCCAGGACATTTGAAAATTCACCCCTCCACTTT. It is translated as CASSPRTFENSPLHF.

J is TRBJ1-3 and V is TRBV29-1; D is undetermined. The CDR3 runs 13 residues. The V end was cut by 6 bases, the J end by 0 bases, with 9 bases between. Per the germline V gene, CDR1 is SQVTM and CDR2 is ANQGSEA. The CDR3 nucleotides read TGCAGCGTATTATTGTTCTCTGGAAACACCATATATTTT. It translates to CSVLLFSGNTIYF.

The rearrangement links TRBV14 to TRBJ1-1; D is undetermined. Trimming shortened V by 0 bases and J by 0 bases, and 8 bases separated the two germline ends. The CDR3 totals 15 residues. Germline V CDR1 and CDR2: SGHDN, FVKESK. The CDR3 coding sequence is TGTGCCAGCAGCCAAGATTTCTACCTGAACACTGAAGCTTTCTTT. It translates to CASSQDFYLNTEAFF.

The chain joins TRBV21-1 to TRBJ1-2; the table's D call, TRBD1, was not checked against the DNA. TRBV21-1 counts as a pseudogene. CDR3 length: 18 residues. As DNA, the CDR3 is TGTGCCAGCAGCAAAGTAAGGGACAGGGGGCCCCACAGCCATGGCTACACCTTC. Translation: CASSKVRDRGPHSHGYTF.

This chain connects TRBV27 to TRBJ1-5; 8 nucleotides line up with TRBD1. J gave up 6 bases and V 2 bases, and 3 bases lay outside the gene matches. The CDR3 length is 14 residues. In germline, CDR1 is MNHEY, CDR2 SMNVEV (reference sequence). CDR3 protein: CASSLVGTGQPQHF. Written as DNA, the CDR3 is TGTGCCAGCAGTTTAGTAGGGACAGGTCAGCCCCAGCATTTT.

The rearrangement uses TRBV28 and TRBJ2-3; D possibly corresponds to TRBD2 (6 bases). Looked up from germline, CDR1 is MDHEN and CDR2 is SYDVKM. This CDR3 contains 17 residues. The V gene lost 6 bases and the J gene lost 3 bases, with 22 bases spanning the gap. The CDR3 loop is CASRPGRSNLHTDTQYF. In nucleotides, the CDR3 is TGTGCCAGCAGGCCTGGGAGGAGCAACCTCCATACAGATACGCAGTATTTT.

This chain connects TRBV7-2 to TRBJ2-5, with 7 bases lining up with TRBD1. The CDR3 totals 15 residues. Germline V gene lookup returns CDR1 SGHTA and CDR2 FQGNSA. V gave up 5 bases and J gave up 1 base; unmatched junction bases: 7. The CDR3 sequence is CASSPDRELQETQYF. The CDR3 DNA follows: TGTGCCAGCAGCCCCGACAGGGAACTCCAAGAGACCCAGTACTTC.

The V and J genes are TRBV7-3 and TRBJ2-3; 11 nucleotides align to TRBD2. The CDR3 has 22 amino acids. V shed 2 bases, J shed 2 bases, and the junction held 21 bases outside the gene matches. The germline CDR1 and CDR2 sequences are SGHTA and FQGTGA. The CDR3 protein is CASSLVAYSGRAWGNNTDTQYF. The CDR3 nucleotides are TGTGCCAGCAGCTTAGTCGCCTATAGCGGGAGGGCCTGGGGGAATAACACAGATACGCAGTATTTT.